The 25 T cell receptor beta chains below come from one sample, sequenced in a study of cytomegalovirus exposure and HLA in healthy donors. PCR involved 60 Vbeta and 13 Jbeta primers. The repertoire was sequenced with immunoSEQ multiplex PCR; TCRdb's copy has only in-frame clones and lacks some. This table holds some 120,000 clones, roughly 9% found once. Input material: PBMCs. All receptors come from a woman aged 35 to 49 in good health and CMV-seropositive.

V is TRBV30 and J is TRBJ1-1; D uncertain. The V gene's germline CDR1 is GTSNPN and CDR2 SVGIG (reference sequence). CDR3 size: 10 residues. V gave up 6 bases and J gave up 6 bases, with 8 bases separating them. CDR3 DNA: TGTGCCTGTTACCGGGCTGAAGCTTTCTTT. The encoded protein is CACYRAEAFF.

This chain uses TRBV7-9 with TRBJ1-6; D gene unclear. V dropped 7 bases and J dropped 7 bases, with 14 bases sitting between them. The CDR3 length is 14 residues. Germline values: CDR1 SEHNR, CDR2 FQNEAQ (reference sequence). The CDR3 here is CASKSQAENSPLHF. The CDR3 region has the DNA TGTGCCAGCAAATCCCAGGCAGAAAATTCACCCCTCCACTTT.

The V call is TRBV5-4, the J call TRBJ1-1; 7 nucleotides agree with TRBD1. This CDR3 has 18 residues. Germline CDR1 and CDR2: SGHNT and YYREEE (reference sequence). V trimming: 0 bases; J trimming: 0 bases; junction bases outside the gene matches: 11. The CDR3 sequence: CASSLGIGTDLMNTEAFF. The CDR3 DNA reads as TGTGCCAGCAGCTTGGGGATAGGGACAGACCTCATGAACACTGAAGCTTTCTTT.

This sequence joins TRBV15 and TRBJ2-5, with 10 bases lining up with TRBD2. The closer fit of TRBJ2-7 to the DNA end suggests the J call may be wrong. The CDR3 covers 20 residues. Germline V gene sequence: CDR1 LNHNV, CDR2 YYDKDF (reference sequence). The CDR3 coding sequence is TGTGCCACCAGCAGAGATTCTTGGGGTATTAGCGGGGGGCCGGGGGGCGAGCAGTACTTC. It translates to CATSRDSWGISGGPGGEQYF.

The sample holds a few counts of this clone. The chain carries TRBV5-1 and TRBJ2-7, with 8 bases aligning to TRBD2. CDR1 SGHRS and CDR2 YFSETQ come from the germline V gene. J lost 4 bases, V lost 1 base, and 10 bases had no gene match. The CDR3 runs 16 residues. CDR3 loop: CASSLTLVGGAYEQYF. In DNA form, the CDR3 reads TGCGCCAGCAGCTTGACTCTCGTCGGGGGGGCTTACGAGCAGTACTTC.

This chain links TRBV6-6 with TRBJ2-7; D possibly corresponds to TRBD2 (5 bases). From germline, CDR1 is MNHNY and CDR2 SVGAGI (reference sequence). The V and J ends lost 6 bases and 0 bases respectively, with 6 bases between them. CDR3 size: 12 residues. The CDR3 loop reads CASRGDSYEQYF. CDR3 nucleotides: TGTGCCAGCAGGGGAGACTCCTACGAGCAGTACTTC.

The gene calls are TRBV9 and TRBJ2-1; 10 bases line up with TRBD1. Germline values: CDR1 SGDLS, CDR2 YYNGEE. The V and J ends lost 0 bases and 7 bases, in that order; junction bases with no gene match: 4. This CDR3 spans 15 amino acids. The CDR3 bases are TGTGCCAGCAGCGTAGGGGACAGGGGTGATAATGAGCAGTTCTTC. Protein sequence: CASSVGDRGDNEQFF.

This chain's CDR3 is CASSRDRGSEAFF. The DNA of the CDR3 is TGTGCCAGCAGTCGGGACAGGGGATCTGAAGCTTTCTTT. The chain couples TRBV27 to TRBJ1-1; TRBD1 matches 10 bases. J gave up 6 bases and V 5 bases, and 3 bases lay outside the gene matches. Looked up from germline, CDR1 is MNHEY and CDR2 is SMNVEV (reference sequence). The CDR3 has 13 amino acids.

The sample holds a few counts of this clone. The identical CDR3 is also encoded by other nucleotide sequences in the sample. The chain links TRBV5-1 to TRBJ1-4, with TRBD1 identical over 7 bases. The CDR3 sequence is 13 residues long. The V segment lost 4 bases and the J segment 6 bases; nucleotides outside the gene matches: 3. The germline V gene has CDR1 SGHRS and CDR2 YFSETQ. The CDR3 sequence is CASSRGQDEKLFF. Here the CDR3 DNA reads TGCGCCAGCAGCAGGGGGCAAGATGAAAAACTGTTTTTT. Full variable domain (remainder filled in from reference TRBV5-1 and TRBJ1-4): KAGVTQTPRYLIKTRGQQVTLSCSPISGHRSVSWYQQTPGQGLQFLFEYFSETQRNKGNFPGRFSGRQFSNSRSEMNVSTLELGDSALYLCASSRGQDEKLFFGSGTQLSVL.

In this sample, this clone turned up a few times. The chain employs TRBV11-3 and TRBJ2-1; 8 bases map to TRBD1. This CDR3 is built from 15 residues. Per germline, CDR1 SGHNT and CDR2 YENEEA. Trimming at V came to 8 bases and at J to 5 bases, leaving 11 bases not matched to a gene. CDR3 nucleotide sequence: TGTGCCAGCCGGGACCGAGGACAGGGAAACAATGAGCAGTTCTTC. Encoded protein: CASRDRGQGNNEQFF. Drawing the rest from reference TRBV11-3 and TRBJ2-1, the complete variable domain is EAGVVQSPRYKIIEKKQPVAFWCNPISGHNTLYWYLQNLGQGPELLIRYENEEAVDDSQLPKDRFSAERLKGVDSTLKIQPAELGDSAVYLCASRDRGQGNNEQFFGPGTRLTVL.

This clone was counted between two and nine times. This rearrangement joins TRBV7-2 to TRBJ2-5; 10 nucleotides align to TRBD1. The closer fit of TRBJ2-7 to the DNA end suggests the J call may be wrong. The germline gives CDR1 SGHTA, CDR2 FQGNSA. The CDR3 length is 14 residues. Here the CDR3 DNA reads TGTGCCAGCAGCTATGGGACAGGGGCCTACGAGCAGTACTTC. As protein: CASSYGTGAYEQYF.

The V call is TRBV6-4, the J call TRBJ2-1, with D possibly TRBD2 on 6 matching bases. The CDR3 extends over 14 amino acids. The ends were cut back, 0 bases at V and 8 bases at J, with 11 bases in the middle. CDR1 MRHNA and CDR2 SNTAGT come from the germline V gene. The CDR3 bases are TGTGCCAGCAGTGACTCACCGGGGGTACATGAGCAGTTCTTC. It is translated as CASSDSPGVHEQFF.

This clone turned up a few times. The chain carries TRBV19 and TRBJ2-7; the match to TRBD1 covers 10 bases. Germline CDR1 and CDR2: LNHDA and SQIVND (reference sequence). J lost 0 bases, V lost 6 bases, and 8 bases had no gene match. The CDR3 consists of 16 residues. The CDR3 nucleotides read TGTGCCAGTAGCAATCCGGGACAGGGGACCTCCTACGAGCAGTACTTC. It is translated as CASSNPGQGTSYEQYF. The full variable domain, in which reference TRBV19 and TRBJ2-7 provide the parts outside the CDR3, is DGGITQSPKYLFRKEGQNVTLSCEQNLNHDAMYWYRQDPGQGLRLIYYSQIVNDFQKGDIAEGYSVSREKKESFPLTVTSAQKNPTAFYLCASSNPGQGTSYEQYFGPGTRLTVT.

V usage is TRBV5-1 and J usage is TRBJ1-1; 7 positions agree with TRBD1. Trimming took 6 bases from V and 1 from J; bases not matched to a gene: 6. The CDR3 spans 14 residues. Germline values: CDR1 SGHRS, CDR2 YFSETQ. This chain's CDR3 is CASIRQGPNTEAFF. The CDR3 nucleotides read TGCGCCAGCATCCGACAGGGTCCGAACACTGAAGCTTTCTTT.

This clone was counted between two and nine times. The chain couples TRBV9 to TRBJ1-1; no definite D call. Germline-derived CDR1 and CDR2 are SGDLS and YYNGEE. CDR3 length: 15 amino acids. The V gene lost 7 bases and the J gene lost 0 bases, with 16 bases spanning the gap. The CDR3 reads CASVSHTGLNTEAFF. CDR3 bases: TGTGCCAGCGTCAGTCACACTGGGCTGAACACTGAAGCTTTCTTT.

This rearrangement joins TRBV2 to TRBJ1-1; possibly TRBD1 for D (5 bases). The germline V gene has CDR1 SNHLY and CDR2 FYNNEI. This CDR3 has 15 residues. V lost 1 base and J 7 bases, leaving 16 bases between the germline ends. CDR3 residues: CASSEGTQGWGEAFF. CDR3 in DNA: TGTGCCAGCAGTGAAGGGACACAAGGATGGGGTGAAGCTTTCTTT.

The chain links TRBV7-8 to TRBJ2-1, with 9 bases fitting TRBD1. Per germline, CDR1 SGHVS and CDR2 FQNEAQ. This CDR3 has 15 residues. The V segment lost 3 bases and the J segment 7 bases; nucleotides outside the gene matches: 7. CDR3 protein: CASSFGQGRVNEQFF. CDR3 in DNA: TGTGCCAGCAGCTTTGGACAGGGGAGGGTTAATGAGCAGTTCTTC. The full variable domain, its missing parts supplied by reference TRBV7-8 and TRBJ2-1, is GAGVSQSPRYKVAKRGQDVALRCDPISGHVSLFWYQQALGQGPEFLTYFQNEAQLDKSGLPSDRFFAERPEGSVSTLKIQRTQQEDSAVYLCASSFGQGRVNEQFFGPGTRLTVL.

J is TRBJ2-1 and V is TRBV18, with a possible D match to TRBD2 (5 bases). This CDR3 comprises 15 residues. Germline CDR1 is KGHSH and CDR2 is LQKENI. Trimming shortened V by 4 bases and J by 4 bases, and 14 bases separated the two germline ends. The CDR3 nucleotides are TGTGCCAGCTCACTCCTATCGGGGTTATACAATGAGCAGTTCTTC. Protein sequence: CASSLLSGLYNEQFF. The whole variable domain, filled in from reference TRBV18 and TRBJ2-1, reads NAGVMQNPRHLVRRRGQEARLRCSPMKGHSHVYWYRQLPEEGLKFMVYLQKENIIDESGMPKERFSAEFPKEGPSILRIQQVVRGDSAAYFCASSLLSGLYNEQFFGPGTRLTVL.

This CDR3 reads CASSLDRVKLVAGELFF. The DNA for the CDR3 is TGTGCCAGCAGCTTGGACAGGGTAAAGTTGGTAGCCGGGGAGCTGTTTTTT. V usage is TRBV7-9 and J usage is TRBJ2-2; TRBD1 agrees at 8 bases. J lost 6 bases, V lost 3 bases, and 12 bases had no gene match. The germline V gene encodes CDR1 SEHNR and CDR2 FQNEAQ (reference sequence). The CDR3 runs to 17 residues.

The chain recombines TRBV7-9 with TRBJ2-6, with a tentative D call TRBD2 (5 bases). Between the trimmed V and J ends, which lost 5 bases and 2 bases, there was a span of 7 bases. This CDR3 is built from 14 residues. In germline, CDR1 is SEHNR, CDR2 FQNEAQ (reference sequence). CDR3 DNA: TGTGCCAGCAGCCGGGGTCCTGGGGCCAACGTCCTGACTTTC. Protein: CASSRGPGANVLTF.

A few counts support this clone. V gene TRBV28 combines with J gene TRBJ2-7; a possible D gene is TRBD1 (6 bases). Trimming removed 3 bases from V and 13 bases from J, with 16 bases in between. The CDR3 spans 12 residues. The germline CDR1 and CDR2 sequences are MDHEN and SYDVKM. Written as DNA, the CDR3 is TGTGCCAGCAGTTTCCTGGACAGCTTTGCCTACTTC. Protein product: CASSFLDSFAYF.

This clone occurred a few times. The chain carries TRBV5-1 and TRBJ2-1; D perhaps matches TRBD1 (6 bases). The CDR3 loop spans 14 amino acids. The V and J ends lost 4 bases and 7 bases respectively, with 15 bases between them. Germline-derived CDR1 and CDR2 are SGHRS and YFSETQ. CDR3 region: CASSGVTQGNEQFF. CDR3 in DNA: TGCGCCAGCAGCGGAGTGACCCAGGGGAATGAGCAGTTCTTC.

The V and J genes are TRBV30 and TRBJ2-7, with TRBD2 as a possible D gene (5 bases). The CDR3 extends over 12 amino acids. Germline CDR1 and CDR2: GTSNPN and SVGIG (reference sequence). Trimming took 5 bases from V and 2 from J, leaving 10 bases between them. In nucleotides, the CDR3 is TGTGCCTGGGGCACAGCGGCCTACGAGCAGTACTTC. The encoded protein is CAWGTAAYEQYF.

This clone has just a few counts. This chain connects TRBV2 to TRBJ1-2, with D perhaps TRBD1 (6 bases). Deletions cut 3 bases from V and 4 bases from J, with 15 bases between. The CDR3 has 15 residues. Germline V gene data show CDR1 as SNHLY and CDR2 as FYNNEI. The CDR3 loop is CASSEVQGISYGYTF. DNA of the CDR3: TGTGCCAGCAGTGAGGTCCAGGGGATCTCCTATGGCTACACCTTC.

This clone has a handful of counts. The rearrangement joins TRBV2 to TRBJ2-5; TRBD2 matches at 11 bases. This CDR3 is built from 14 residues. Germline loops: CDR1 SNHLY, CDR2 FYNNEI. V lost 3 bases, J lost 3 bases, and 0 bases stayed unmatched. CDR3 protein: CASSETSGEETQYF. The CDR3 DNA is TGTGCCAGCAGTGAGACTAGCGGGGAAGAGACCCAGTACTTC.